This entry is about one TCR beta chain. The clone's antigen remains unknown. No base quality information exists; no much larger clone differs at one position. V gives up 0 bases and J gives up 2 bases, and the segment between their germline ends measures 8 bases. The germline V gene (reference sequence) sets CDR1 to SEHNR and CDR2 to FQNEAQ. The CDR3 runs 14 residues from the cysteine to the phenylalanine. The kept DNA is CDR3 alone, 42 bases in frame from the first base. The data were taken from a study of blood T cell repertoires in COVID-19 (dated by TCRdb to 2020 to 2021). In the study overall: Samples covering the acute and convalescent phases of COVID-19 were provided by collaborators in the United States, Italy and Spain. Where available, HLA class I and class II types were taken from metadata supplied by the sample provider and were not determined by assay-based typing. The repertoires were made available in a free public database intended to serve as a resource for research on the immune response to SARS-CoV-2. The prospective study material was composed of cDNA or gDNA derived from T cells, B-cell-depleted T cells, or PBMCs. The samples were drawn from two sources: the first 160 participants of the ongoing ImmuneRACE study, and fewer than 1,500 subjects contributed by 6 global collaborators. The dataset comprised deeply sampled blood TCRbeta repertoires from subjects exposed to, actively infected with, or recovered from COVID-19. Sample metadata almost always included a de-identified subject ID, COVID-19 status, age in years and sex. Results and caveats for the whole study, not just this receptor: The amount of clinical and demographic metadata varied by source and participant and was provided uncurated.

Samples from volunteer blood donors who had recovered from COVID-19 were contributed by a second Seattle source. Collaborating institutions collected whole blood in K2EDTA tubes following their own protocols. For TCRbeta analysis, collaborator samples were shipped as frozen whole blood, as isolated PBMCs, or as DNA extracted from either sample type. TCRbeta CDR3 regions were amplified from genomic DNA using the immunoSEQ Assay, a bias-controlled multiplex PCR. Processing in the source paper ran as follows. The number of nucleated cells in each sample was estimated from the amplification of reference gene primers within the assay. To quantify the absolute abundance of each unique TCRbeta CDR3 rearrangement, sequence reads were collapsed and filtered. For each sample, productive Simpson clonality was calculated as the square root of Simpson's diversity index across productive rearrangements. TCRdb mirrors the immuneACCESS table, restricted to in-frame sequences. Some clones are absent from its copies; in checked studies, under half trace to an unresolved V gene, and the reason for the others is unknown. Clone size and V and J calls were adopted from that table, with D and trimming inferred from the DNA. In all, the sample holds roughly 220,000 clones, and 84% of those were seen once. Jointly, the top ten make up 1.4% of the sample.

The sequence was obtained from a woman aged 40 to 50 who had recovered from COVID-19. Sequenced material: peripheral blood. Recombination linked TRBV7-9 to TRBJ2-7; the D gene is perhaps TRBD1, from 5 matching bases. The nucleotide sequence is TGTGCCAGCAGCTTAGCAGGGGTTGCCTACGAGCAGTACTTC. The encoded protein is CASSLAGVAYEQYF.